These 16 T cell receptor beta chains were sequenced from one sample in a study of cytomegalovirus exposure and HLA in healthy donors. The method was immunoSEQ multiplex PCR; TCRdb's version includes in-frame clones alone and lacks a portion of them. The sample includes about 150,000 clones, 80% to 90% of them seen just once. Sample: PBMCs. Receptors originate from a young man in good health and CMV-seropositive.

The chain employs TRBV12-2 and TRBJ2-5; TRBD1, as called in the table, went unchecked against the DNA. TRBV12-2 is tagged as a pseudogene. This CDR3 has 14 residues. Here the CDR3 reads CASRLPWAEETQYF. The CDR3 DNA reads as TGTGCAAGTCGCTTACCCTGGGCAGAGGAGACCCAGTACTTC.

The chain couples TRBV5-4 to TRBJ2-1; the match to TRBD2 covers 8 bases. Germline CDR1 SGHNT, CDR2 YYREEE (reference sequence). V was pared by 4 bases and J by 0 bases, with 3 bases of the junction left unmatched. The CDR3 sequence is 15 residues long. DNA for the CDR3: TGTGCCAGCAGCCGAACTAGCGGCTCCTACAATGAGCAGTTCTTC. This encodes CASSRTSGSYNEQFF.

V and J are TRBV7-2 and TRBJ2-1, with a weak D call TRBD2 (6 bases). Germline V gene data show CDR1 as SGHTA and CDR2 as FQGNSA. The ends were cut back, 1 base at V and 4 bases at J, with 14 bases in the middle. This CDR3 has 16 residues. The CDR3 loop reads CASSLVGGVGYNEQFF. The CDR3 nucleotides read TGTGCCAGCAGCTTAGTGGGCGGGGTCGGATACAATGAGCAGTTCTTC.

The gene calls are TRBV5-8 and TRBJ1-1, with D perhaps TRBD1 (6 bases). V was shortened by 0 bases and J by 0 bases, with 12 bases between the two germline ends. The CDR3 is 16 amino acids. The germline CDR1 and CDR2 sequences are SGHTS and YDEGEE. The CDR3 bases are TGTGCCAGCAGCTTGGCCCAGACAGGAGTGAACACTGAAGCTTTCTTT. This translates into CASSLAQTGVNTEAFF. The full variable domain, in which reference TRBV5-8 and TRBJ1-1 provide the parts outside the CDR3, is EAGVTQSPTHLIKTRGQQATLRCSPISGHTSVYWYQQALGLGLQFLLWYDEGEERNRGNFPPRFSGRQFPNYSSELNVNALELEDSALYLCASSLAQTGVNTEAFFGQGTRLTVV.

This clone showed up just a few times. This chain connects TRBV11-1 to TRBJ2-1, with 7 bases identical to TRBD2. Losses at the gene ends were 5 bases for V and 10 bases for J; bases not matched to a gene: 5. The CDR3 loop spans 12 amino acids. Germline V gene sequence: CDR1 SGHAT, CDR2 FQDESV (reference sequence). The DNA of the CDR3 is TGTGCCAGCAGCCATGGGAGGGAGGAGCAGTTCTTC. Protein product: CASSHGREEQFF.

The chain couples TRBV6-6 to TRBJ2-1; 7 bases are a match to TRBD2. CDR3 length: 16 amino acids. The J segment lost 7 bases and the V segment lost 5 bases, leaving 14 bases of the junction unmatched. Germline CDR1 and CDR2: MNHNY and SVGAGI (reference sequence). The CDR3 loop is CASSGHTSDGGNEQFF. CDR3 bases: TGTGCCAGCAGTGGTCATACTAGCGACGGAGGGAATGAGCAGTTCTTC.

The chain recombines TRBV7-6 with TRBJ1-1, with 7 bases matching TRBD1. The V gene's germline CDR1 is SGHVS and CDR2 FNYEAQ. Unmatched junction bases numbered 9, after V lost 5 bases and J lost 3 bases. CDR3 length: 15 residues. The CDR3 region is CASSLRDRGDTEAFF. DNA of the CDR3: TGTGCCAGCAGCCTCCGGGACAGAGGGGACACTGAAGCTTTCTTT.

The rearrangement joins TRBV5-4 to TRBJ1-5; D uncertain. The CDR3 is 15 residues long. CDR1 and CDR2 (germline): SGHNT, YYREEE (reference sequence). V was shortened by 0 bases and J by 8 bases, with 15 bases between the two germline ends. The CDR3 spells CASSLAPGREKPQHF. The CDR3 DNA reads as TGTGCCAGCAGCTTGGCCCCGGGTAGGGAGAAGCCCCAGCATTTT.

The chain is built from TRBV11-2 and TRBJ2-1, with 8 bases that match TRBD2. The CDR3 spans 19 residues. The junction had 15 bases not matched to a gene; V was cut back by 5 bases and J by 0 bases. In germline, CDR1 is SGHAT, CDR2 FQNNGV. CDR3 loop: CASSSASGRTPSSYNEQFF. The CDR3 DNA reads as TGTGCCAGCAGCAGCGCTAGCGGGCGAACCCCGAGCTCCTACAATGAGCAGTTCTTC. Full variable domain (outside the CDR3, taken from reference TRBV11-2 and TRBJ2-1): EAGVAQSPRYKIIEKRQSVAFWCNPISGHATLYWYQQILGQGPKLLIQFQNNGVVDDSQLPKDRFSAERLKGVDSTLKIQPAKLEDSAVYLCASSSASGRTPSSYNEQFFGPGTRLTVL.

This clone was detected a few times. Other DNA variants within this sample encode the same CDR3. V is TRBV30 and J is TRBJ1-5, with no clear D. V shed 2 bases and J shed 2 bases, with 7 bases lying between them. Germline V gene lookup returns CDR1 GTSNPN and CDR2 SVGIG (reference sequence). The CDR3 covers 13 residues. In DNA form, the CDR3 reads TGTGCCTGGAGTTCCGGTGGCAATCAGCCCCAGCATTTT. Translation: CAWSSGGNQPQHF.

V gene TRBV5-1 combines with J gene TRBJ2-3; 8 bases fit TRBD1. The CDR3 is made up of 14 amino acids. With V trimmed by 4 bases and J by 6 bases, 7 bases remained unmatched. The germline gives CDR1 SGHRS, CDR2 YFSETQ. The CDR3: CASSPGQGGDTQYF. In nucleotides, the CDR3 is TGCGCCAGCAGCCCCGGACAGGGTGGGGATACGCAGTATTTT.

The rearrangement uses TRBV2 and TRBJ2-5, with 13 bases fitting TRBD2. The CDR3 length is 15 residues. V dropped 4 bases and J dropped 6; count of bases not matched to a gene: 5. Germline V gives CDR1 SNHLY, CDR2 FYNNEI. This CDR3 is CASSVRTSGRKTQYF. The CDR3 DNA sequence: TGTGCCAGCAGTGTCAGGACTAGCGGGAGAAAGACCCAGTACTTC.

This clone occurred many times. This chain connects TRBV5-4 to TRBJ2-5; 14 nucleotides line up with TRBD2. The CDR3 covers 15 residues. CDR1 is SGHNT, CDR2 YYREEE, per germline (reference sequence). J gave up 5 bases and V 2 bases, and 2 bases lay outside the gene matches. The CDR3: CASSFRLAGGETQYF. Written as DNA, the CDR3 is TGTGCCAGCAGCTTCCGACTAGCGGGGGGGGAGACCCAGTACTTC.

The CDR3 coding sequence is TGTGCCAGCAACATTCGACAGGCCTACGAGCAGTACTTC. Translation gives CASNIRQAYEQYF. This chain uses TRBV2 with TRBJ2-7, with a tentative D call TRBD1 (6 bases). Trimming left V 7 bases short and J 2 bases short, with 12 bases between. Germline values: CDR1 SNHLY, CDR2 FYNNEI. This CDR3 contains 13 residues.

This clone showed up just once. The CDR3 here is CASRGQNRAVREKLFF. The CDR3 DNA reads as TGTGCCAGCAGGGGGCAAAACAGAGCTGTAAGGGAAAAACTGTTTTTT. The rearrangement uses TRBV2 and TRBJ1-4, with a tentative D call TRBD1 (5 bases). CDR3 length: 16 residues. Trimming removed 6 bases from V and 8 bases from J, with 22 bases in between. Germline V CDR1 and CDR2: SNHLY, FYNNEI.

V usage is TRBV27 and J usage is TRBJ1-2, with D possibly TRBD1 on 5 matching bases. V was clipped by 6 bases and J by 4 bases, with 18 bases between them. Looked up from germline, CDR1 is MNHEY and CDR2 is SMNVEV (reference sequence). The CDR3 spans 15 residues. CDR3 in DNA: TGTGCCAGCAGGGAGGGACCGACCCGCTTCTATGGCTACACCTTC. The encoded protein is CASREGPTRFYGYTF.